What follows describes a single T cell receptor (gamma chain). What it binds is unknown. The template was reverse-transcribed extracted RNA. Multiplex PCR used pooled V-gene forward primers and a constant-region reverse primer to amplify CDR3s. TCRdb reapplied CATT to the multiplex PCR reads. The table lists 20,000 to 25,000 gamma-chain clones, about 13% of them singletons. Between roughly 98% and 99.6% of sorted thymocytes were Vdelta1+. Germline assignment: CDR1 VENAVY and CDR2 YDSYNSRV. V was clipped by 6 bases and J by 8 bases; unmatched bases: 10. The CDR3 loop spans 12 amino acids. The entry originates in a study of Vδ1+ human thymocytes. Study results and caveats: Thymic TRG and TRD repertoires appeared highly polyclonal. Bulk repertoire data may be misinterpreted because of unexpected Vdelta2 sequences. Thymic delta-chain repertoires held roughly 20% Vdelta2 sequences and few Vdelta3, despite high sort purity.

The chain employs TRGV8 and TRGJ1 or TRGJ2. Sequenced material: Vdelta1+ gamma-delta thymocytes from the thymus. Subset specified: FACS-sorted CD3+ TCRalphabeta- TCRVdelta1+ TCRVdelta2- thymocytes. The source of this sequence is a child younger than two who had congenital heart surgery. This chain's CDR3 is CATWQLGDKKLF. Written as DNA, the CDR3 is TGTGCCACCTGGCAATTAGGTGATAAGAAACTCTTT.